The 25 T cell receptor beta chains in this list originate from one sample, sequenced in a study of cytomegalovirus exposure and HLA in healthy donors. The PCR contained 60 Vbeta and 13 Jbeta primers. Measured with immunoSEQ multiplex PCR; TCRdb has only the in-frame clones, and not every one. The sample records 150,000 to 200,000 clones, about 71% being singletons. Sequencing was done on a sample of PBMCs. Receptor source: a woman aged 40 to 50 in good health and CMV-seropositive.

V and J are TRBV7-2 and TRBJ1-4, with D maybe TRBD1 (6 bases). The CDR3 consists of 15 residues. Trimming stripped 4 bases from V and 3 bases from J, with 12 bases between. Germline V CDR1 and CDR2: SGHTA, FQGNSA. CDR3 DNA: TGTGCCAGCAGCTCATGGGGGCAGGCTAATGAAAAACTGTTTTTT. Protein: CASSSWGQANEKLFF.

CDR3 sequence: CASRPDTYEQYF. The CDR3 nucleotides read TGTGCCAGCAGACCTGACACCTACGAGCAGTACTTC. J is TRBJ2-7 and V is TRBV6-5; no firm D call. CDR1 is MNHEY, CDR2 SVGAGI, per germline. V was clipped by 6 bases and J by 2 bases, with 8 bases between them. The CDR3 has 12 amino acids.

This clone was found a few times. The rearrangement uses TRBV5-1 and TRBJ2-1; possible D gene TRBD2, 5 bases. The V end was cut by 3 bases, the J end by 4 bases, with 11 bases between. Germline CDR1 reads SGHRS; CDR2 reads YFSETQ. The CDR3 sequence is 14 residues long. This CDR3 reads CASSWGANYNEQFF. The DNA of the CDR3 is TGCGCCAGCAGCTGGGGAGCTAATTACAATGAGCAGTTCTTC.

This chain links TRBV6-6 with TRBJ2-2, with 10 positions matching TRBD2. Germline CDR1 and CDR2: MNHNY and SVGAGI (reference sequence). After removal of 4 bases from V and 4 bases from J, the junction contained 6 bases not matched to a gene. The CDR3 sequence is 16 residues long. The CDR3 DNA sequence: TGTGCCAGCAGTTTACCGGGACTAGCGCTCACCGGGGAGCTGTTTTTT. It yields the protein CASSLPGLALTGELFF.

There are a few counts of this clone. The genes are TRBV19 and TRBJ2-5, with D hard to call. The V end lost 5 bases, the J end lost 3 bases, and 4 bases lay between the germline ends. The CDR3 covers 11 residues. CDR1 LNHDA and CDR2 SQIVND come from the germline V gene (reference sequence). CDR3 coding DNA: TGTGCCAGTAGTCGAGAAGAGACCCAGTACTTC. Encoded protein: CASSREETQYF.

The chain employs TRBV6-5 and TRBJ1-6; 7 bases match TRBD1. The germline V gene has CDR1 MNHEY and CDR2 SVGAGI. This CDR3 is built from 14 residues. V trimming: 5 bases; J trimming: 6 bases; junction bases outside the gene matches: 4. The chain's CDR3 is CASSPDRPNSPLHF. The CDR3 DNA is TGTGCCAGCAGTCCGGACAGGCCTAATTCACCCCTCCACTTT.

The chain recombines TRBV25-1 with TRBJ2-3; TRBD2 matches at 11 bases. The CDR3 is 15 residues long. The trim removed 7 bases at V and 2 bases at J, leaving 5 bases unmatched. Per the germline V gene, CDR1 is MGHDK and CDR2 is SYGVNS. The CDR3 reads CASTPTSGNTDTQYF. The CDR3 DNA is TGTGCCAGCACCCCGACTAGCGGGAACACAGATACGCAGTATTTT.

V and J are TRBV5-1 and TRBJ1-1, with unresolved D. V was clipped by 2 bases and J by 4 bases, with 12 bases between them. Looked up from germline, CDR1 is SGHRS and CDR2 is YFSETQ. This CDR3 spans 14 amino acids. The CDR3 coding sequence is TGCGCCAGCAGCTTAACACCGGAGAGCACTGAAGCTTTCTTT. Protein sequence: CASSLTPESTEAFF. The variable domain in full, completed from reference TRBV5-1 and TRBJ1-1, reads KAGVTQTPRYLIKTRGQQVTLSCSPISGHRSVSWYQQTPGQGLQFLFEYFSETQRNKGNFPGRFSGRQFSNSRSEMNVSTLELGDSALYLCASSLTPESTEAFFGQGTRLTVV.

V and J are TRBV5-4 and TRBJ2-2, with TRBD2 matching 10 bases. The CDR3 covers 16 residues. V lost 0 bases to trimming and J lost 5 bases; unmatched junction nucleotides: 4. The germline gives CDR1 SGHNT, CDR2 YYREEE (reference sequence). The CDR3 here is CASSLERGGLTGELFF. The CDR3 DNA follows: TGTGCCAGCAGCTTGGAGCGGGGGGGTCTTACCGGGGAGCTGTTTTTT.

This chain uses TRBV4-2 with TRBJ2-7; 15 positions agree with TRBD2. The CDR3 is 16 residues long. J lost 6 bases, V lost 3 bases, and 6 bases had no gene match. Germline V lookup: CDR1 LGHNA, CDR2 YNFKEQ. The CDR3 reads CASSHVPGLAGGEQYF. CDR3 in DNA: TGTGCCAGCAGCCATGTGCCGGGACTAGCGGGAGGCGAGCAGTACTTC.

The V and J genes are TRBV9 and TRBJ2-5, with D unclear. V lost 0 bases to trimming and J lost 3 bases, with 12 bases between them. Germline lookup yields CDR1 SGDLS and CDR2 YYNGEE. The CDR3 is made up of 15 amino acids. The CDR3 DNA follows: TGTGCCAGCAGCGTAGGCGCGGTAAATAAAGAGACCCAGTACTTC. This sequence encodes CASSVGAVNKETQYF.

The chain couples TRBV28 to TRBJ2-7, with 7 bases matching TRBD2. The CDR3 extends over 15 amino acids. Trimming cost V 6 bases and J 2 bases; bases outside gene matches: 10. CDR1 is MDHEN, CDR2 SYDVKM, per germline. For the CDR3, the DNA is TGTGCCAGCAGCCCTCCCGGGGCGGGGGCCTACGAGCAGTACTTC. Translated: CASSPPGAGAYEQYF.

CDR3 in DNA: TGTGCCAGCAGTGAGGGGCCGCGGGGCGCAGAGACCCAGTACTTC. As protein: CASSEGPRGAETQYF. V usage is TRBV6-1 and J usage is TRBJ2-5, with a tentative D call TRBD2 (6 bases). The CDR3 contains 15 residues. V was cut by 3 bases and J by 4 bases, with 15 bases left in between. Germline assignment: CDR1 MNHNS and CDR2 SASEGT.

This clone was counted only a few times. V usage is TRBV15 and J usage is TRBJ2-7; 7 bases are a match to TRBD1. Germline V gene data show CDR1 as LNHNV and CDR2 as YYDKDF (reference sequence). There are 14 residues in the CDR3. V was clipped by 7 bases and J by 0 bases; unmatched bases: 6. This CDR3 is CATTQGPSSYEQYF. The CDR3, as DNA: TGTGCCACCACACAGGGGCCTAGCTCCTACGAGCAGTACTTC.

This sequence joins TRBV5-6 and TRBJ1-1, with D hard to call. The CDR3 is 13 amino acids. Trimming left V 4 bases short and J 4 bases short, with 11 bases between. The V gene's germline CDR1 is SGHDT and CDR2 YYEEEE. CDR3 amino acids: CASSRTHSTEAFF. CDR3 DNA sequence: TGTGCCAGCAGCAGAACCCACAGCACTGAAGCTTTCTTT.

This sequence joins TRBV9 and TRBJ2-5; 12 bases fit TRBD2. Germline-derived CDR1 and CDR2 are SGDLS and YYNGEE. The junction had 15 bases not matched to a gene; V was cut back by 4 bases and J by 5 bases. The CDR3 extends over 18 amino acids. In nucleotides, the CDR3 is TGTGCCAGCAGCTCGGATAGGGGACTAGCGGGTCGGGGGGAGACCCAGTACTTC. It yields the protein CASSSDRGLAGRGETQYF.

The chain uses TRBV7-2 and TRBJ2-2; weak D call: TRBD2 (6 bases). In germline, CDR1 is SGHTA, CDR2 FQGNSA. The ends were cut back, 5 bases at V and 4 bases at J, with 20 bases in the middle. The CDR3 extends over 17 amino acids. CDR3 residues: CASSVSPGRSATGELFF. DNA for the CDR3: TGTGCCAGCAGCGTATCTCCGGGGAGGTCGGCCACCGGGGAGCTGTTTTTT.

The chain has TRBV7-2 and TRBJ2-3, with 10 bases identical to TRBD2. Trimming at V came to 5 bases and at J to 6 bases, leaving 14 bases not matched to a gene. Germline V gives CDR1 SGHTA, CDR2 FQGNSA. The CDR3 contains 17 residues. CDR3 in DNA: TGTGCCAGCAGCCCGGGTCTAGCGGGGGCCTCCGGGGATACGCAGTATTTT. Translation: CASSPGLAGASGDTQYF.

The chain uses TRBV5-1 and TRBJ2-7, with 14 positions matching TRBD2. The germline V gene has CDR1 SGHRS and CDR2 YFSETQ. Trimming cost V 4 bases and J 1 base; bases outside gene matches: 4. CDR3 length: 16 residues. The CDR3 loop is CASSRGLAGVSYEQYF. DNA of the CDR3: TGCGCCAGCAGCAGGGGACTAGCGGGAGTGTCCTACGAGCAGTACTTC.

The CDR3 sequence is CASVGRRGLTEAFF. Written as DNA, the CDR3 is TGTGCCAGCGTAGGGCGCAGGGGGCTGACTGAAGCTTTCTTT. The chain has TRBV7-9 and TRBJ1-1; TRBD1 matches at 8 bases. Trimming at V came to 8 bases and at J to 5 bases, leaving 10 bases not matched to a gene. In germline, CDR1 is SEHNR, CDR2 FQNEAQ (reference sequence). This CDR3 has 14 residues.

The chain links TRBV5-6 to TRBJ1-1; TRBD1 matches at 7 bases. Germline CDR1 is SGHDT and CDR2 is YYEEEE. V was pared by 7 bases and J by 1 base, with 19 bases of the junction left unmatched. The CDR3 is 18 residues long. The CDR3 sequence: CASLQTAAPGQQNTEAFF. The CDR3 nucleotides read TGTGCCAGCCTGCAAACCGCCGCCCCGGGACAGCAGAACACTGAAGCTTTCTTT.

This clone was counted between two and nine times. In DNA form, the CDR3 reads TGTGCCAGCAGGAAATTGACAGGGGACTTCTATGGCTACACCTTC. This gives the protein CASRKLTGDFYGYTF. This chain connects TRBV6-6 to TRBJ1-2; TRBD1 matches 8 bases. With 6 bases clipped from V and 4 bases from J, the junction kept 10 bases outside the gene matches. CDR3 length: 15 residues. Looked up from germline, CDR1 is MNHNY and CDR2 is SVGAGI (reference sequence).

Concerning this clone itself: At one end, the junction sequence differs from germline, possibly due to a read error. J is TRBJ1-5 and V is TRBV2; perhaps TRBD1 as D (5 bases). The V gene's germline CDR1 is SNHLY and CDR2 FYNNEI. This CDR3 is built from 14 residues. DNA for the CDR3: TGTGCCAGCAGTGACAGGGAACGCAATCAGCCCCAGAATTTT. The encoded protein is CASSDRERNQPQNF.

V gene TRBV5-1 combines with J gene TRBJ2-1; no reliable D call. The CDR3 contains 13 residues. V shed 0 bases and J shed 6 bases, with 7 bases lying between them. From germline, CDR1 is SGHRS and CDR2 YFSETQ. CDR3 sequence reads: CASSLAYFNEQFF. The CDR3 region has the DNA TGCGCCAGCAGCTTGGCGTATTTCAATGAGCAGTTCTTC.

The rearrangement joins TRBV4-2 to TRBJ1-5; D is uncertain. This CDR3 has 15 residues. Looked up from germline, CDR1 is LGHNA and CDR2 is YNFKEQ. V shed 0 bases and J shed 1 base, with 7 bases lying between them. CDR3 loop: CASSQEAGSNQPQHF. CDR3 nucleotide sequence: TGTGCCAGCAGCCAAGAAGCAGGCAGCAATCAGCCCCAGCATTTT.